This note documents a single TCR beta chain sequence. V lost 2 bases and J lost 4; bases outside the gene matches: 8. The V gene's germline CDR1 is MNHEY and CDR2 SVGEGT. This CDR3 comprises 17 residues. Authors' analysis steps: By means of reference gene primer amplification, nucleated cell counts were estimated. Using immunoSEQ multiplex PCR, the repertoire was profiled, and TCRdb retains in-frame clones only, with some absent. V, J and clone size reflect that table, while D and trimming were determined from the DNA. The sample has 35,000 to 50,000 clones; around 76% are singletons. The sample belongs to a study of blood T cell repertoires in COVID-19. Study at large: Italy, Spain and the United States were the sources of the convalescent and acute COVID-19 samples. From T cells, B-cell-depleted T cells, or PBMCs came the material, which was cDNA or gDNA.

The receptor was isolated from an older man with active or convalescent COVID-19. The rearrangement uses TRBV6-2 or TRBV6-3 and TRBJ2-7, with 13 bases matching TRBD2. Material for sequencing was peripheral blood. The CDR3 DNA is TGTGCCAGCAGTTACGACGGGACTAGCGGGGAGAGATACGAGCAGTACTTC. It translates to CASSYDGTSGERYEQYF.